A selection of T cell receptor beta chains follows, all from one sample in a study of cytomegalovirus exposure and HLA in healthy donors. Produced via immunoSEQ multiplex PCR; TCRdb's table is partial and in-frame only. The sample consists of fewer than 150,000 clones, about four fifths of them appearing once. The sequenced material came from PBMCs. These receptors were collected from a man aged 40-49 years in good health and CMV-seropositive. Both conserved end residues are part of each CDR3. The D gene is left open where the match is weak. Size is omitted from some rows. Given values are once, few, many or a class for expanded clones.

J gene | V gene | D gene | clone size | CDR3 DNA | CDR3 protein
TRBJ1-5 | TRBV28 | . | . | TGTGCCAGCAGCCCCGCCATAGCACGAGGGCAGCCCCAGCATTTT | CASSPAIARGQPQHF
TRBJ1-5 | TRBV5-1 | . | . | TGCGCCAGCAGCTTTTCCGGAGATAGCAATCAGCCCCAGCATTTT | CASSFSGDSNQPQHF
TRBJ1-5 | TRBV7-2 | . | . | TGTGCCAGCAGCTTAGCGCAGGGAGGGATGCCCCAGCATTTT | CASSLAQGGMPQHF
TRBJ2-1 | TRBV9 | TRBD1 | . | TGTGCCAGCAGCCCTTGGACAGGGTTTGGTGAGCAGTTCTTC | CASSPWTGFGEQFF
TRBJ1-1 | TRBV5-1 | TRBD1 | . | TGCGCCAGCAGCGTGACAGGGTGGGGCACTGAAGCTTTCTTT | CASSVTGWGTEAFF
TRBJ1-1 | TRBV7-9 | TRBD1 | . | TGTGCCAGCAGCTTGGGACAGCCTGAAGCTTTCTTT | CASSLGQPEAFF
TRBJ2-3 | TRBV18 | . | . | TGTGCCAGCTCACGGGACATGGATACGCAGTATTTT | CASSRDMDTQYF
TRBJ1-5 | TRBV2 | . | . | TGTGCCAGCAGTGAAGGTCAGGGGAACAGCAATCAGCCCCAGCATTTT | CASSEGQGNSNQPQHF
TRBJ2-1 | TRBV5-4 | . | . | TGTGCCAGCAGCCAAGGGGTTGAGCAGTTCTTC | CASSQGVEQFF
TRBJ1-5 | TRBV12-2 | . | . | TGTGCAAGTCGCGACTTCCGTTGGGGGGAGGGTCAGCCCCAGCATTTT | CASRDFRWGEGQPQHF
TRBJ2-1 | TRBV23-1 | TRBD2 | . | TGCGCCAGCAGGCCAGACAGCCCTCTAGCGGGAGGGGGTGGTGAGCAGTTCTTC | CASRPDSPLAGGGGEQFF
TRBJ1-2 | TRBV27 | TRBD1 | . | TGTGCCAGCAGTTTATCGCCAGGGGGCGCGTCTCGCTACACCTTC | CASSLSPGGASRYTF
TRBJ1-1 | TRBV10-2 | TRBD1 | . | TGCGCCAGCGGACTGGGACAGGGAGGTGAAGCTTTCTTT | CASGLGQGGEAFF
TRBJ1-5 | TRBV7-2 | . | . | TGTGCCAGCAGCCCCCAGGCCGGCAATCAGCCCCAGCATTTT | CASSPQAGNQPQHF
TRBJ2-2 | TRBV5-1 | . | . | TGCGCCAGCAGACTCACCGGGGAGCTGTTTTTT | CASRLTGELFF
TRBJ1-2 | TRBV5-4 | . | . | TGTGCCAGCAGCTTATTGACCCAGCGGGAAGGCTACACCTTC | CASSLLTQREGYTF
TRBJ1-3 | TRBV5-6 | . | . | TGTGCCAGCAGCTTTTCGGGGGCTGGAAACACCATATATTTT | CASSFSGAGNTIYF
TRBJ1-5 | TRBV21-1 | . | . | TGTGCCAGCAGCAAAGAGAGTAAGTTAGGGCTAACGGGGGAGTCGGATCAGCCCCAGCATTTT | CASSKESKLGLTGESDQPQHF
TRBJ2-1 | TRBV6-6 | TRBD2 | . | TGTGCCAGCAACCAGGGACTAGCGGGCTACAATGAGCAGTTCTTC | CASNQGLAGYNEQFF
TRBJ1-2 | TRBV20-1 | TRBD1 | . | TGCAGTGCTAACAGGGGGGAAGGCTACACCTTC | CSANRGEGYTF
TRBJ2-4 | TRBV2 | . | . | TGTGCCAGCAGACTGGACTTAGCCAAAAACATTCAGTACTTC | CASRLDLAKNIQYF
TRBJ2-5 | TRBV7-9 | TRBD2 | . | TGTGCCAGCAGCTCCGGGGGGGGGAAGCAAGAGACCCAGTACTTC | CASSSGGGKQETQYF
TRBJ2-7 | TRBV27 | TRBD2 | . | TGTGCCAGCAGAACGAAGAGCGGGAGGCCCTACGAGCAGTACTTC | CASRTKSGRPYEQYF
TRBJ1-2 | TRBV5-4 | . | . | TGTGCCAGCAGCTTGGGGGGGCAGGGCGGCTATGGCTACACCTTC | CASSLGGQGGYGYTF
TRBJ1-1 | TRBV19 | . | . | TGTGCCACCGCTAGCGGGGACATCACTGAAGCTTTCTTT | CATASGDITEAFF
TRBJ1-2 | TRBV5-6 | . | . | TGTGCCAGCAGCCCGGTCGCAGGCTATGGCTACACCTTC | CASSPVAGYGYTF
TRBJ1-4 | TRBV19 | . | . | TGTGCCAGTAGTATAGGTACTCTTAATGAAAAACTGTTTTTT | CASSIGTLNEKLFF
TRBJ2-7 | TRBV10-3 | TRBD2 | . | TGTGCCATCAGTGATCCGGGACTAGCGGGAGTTCCTCCCTACGAGCAGTACTTC | CAISDPGLAGVPPYEQYF
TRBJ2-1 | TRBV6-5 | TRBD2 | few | TGTGCCAGCAGTTACACAGCGGGGGGGCCTTATGAGCAGTTCTTC | CASSYTAGGPYEQFF
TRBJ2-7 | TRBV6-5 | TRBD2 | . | TGTGCCAGCAAGAGGACTAGCGGGGCGAACTACGAGCAGTACTTC | CASKRTSGANYEQYF
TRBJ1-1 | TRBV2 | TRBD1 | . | TGTGCCAGCAACAGGGGACTTGAAGCTTTCTTT | CASNRGLEAFF
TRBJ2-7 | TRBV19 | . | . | TGTGCCAGTAGTTTAGTCAGGGGCCAGCACGAGCAGTACTTC | CASSLVRGQHEQYF
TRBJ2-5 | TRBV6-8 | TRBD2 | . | TGTGCCATCACTCCAAGGGGTAGCGGGGGCCAGCAAGAGACCCAGTACTTC | CAITPRGSGGQQETQYF
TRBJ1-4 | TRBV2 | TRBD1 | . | TGTGCCAGCAGTAAAAACAGGGGGGATAATGAAAAACTGTTTTTT | CASSKNRGDNEKLFF
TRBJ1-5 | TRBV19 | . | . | TGTGCCAGTAGTCCCCTTAGCAATCAGCCCCAGCATTTT | CASSPLSNQPQHF
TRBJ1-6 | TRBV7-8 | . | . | TGTGCCAGCAGCTTAGACCACAGGGTGGATTCACCCCTCCACTTT | CASSLDHRVDSPLHF
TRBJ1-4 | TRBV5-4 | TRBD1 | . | TGTGCCAGCAGCACATGGACAGGAGAAAAACTGTTTTTT | CASSTWTGEKLFF
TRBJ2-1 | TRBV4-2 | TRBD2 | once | TGTGCCAGCAGCCAAGTGAGTAGAACGGGAGGGCCCCGTTCCTACAATGAGCAGTTCTTC | CASSQVSRTGGPRSYNEQFF
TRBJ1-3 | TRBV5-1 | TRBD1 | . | TGCGCCAGCCGAGGGGACAGGGTCCTAGACACCATATATTTT | CASRGDRVLDTIYF
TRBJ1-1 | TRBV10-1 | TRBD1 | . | TGCGCCAGCAGTAAGGGGGCAGGCACTGAAGCTTTCTTT | CASSKGAGTEAFF
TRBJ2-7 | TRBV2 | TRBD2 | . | TGTGCCAGCATGGCTAGCGGGAGCGGGATTTACGAGCAGTACTTC | CASMASGSGIYEQYF
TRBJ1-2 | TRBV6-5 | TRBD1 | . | TGTGCCAGCAGGAAGGGACAGCTCTATGGCTACACCTTC | CASRKGQLYGYTF
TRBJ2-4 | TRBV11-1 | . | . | TGTGCCAGCAGCTTTCCAGGGGGGAACATTCAGTACTTC | CASSFPGGNIQYF
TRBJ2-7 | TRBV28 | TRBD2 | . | TGTGCCAGCAGTCCCAGAGGCGGGAGCGGGATCTACCACGAGCAGTACTTC | CASSPRGGSGIYHEQYF
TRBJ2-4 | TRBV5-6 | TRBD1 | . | TGTGCCAGCAGCTCTGGACAGGGAGCCAGCTACCGAGCCAAAAACATTCAGTACTTC | CASSSGQGASYRAKNIQYF
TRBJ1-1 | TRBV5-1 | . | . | TGCGCCAGCAGCTTGAGTGTTACCGGTGATGAAGCTTTCTTT | CASSLSVTGDEAFF
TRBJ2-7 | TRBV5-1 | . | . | TGCGCCAGCAGCTTTGGTCTCAGGGATTACCCCTACGAGCAGTACTTC | CASSFGLRDYPYEQYF
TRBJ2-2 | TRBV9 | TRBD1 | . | TGTGCCAGCAGCGAGACGGGGACAGGGGGTCCCGGGGAGCTGTTTTTT | CASSETGTGGPGELFF
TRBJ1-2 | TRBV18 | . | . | TGTGCCAGCTCACCAATAGGGGAGGATGGCTACACCTTC | CASSPIGEDGYTF
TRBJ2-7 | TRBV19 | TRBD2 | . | TGTGCCAGCGCTTTAATTTGGACTAGCGGTAAAGTCTCCGAGCAGTACTTC | CASALIWTSGKVSEQYF
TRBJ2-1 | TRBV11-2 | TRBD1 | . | TGTGCCAGCAGCCAACAGGGGGGAACCTACAATGAGCAGTTCTTC | CASSQQGGTYNEQFF
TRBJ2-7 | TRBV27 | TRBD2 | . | TGTGCCAGCAGTTCCCGCGGGACTAGCGTCTACGAGCAGTACTTC | CASSSRGTSVYEQYF
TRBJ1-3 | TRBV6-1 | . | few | TGTGCCAGCAGTCCGAACAGGGGAAACACCATATATTTT | CASSPNRGNTIYF
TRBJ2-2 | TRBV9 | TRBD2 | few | TGTGCCAGCAGCGTAACGCTAGCGGAGAACACCGGGGAGCTGTTTTTT | CASSVTLAENTGELFF